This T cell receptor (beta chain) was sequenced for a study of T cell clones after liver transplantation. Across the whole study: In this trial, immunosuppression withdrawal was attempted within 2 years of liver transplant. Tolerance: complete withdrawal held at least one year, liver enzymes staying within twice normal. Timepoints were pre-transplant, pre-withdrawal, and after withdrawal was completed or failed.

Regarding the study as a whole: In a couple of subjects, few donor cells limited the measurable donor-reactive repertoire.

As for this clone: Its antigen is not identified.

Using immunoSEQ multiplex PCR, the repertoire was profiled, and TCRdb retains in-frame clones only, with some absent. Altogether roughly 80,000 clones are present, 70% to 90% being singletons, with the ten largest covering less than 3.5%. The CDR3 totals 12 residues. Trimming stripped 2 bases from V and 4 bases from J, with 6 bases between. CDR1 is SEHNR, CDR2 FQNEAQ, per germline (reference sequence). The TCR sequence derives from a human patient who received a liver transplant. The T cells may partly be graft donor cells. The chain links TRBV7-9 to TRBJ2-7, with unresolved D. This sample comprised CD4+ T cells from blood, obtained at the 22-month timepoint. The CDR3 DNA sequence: TGTGCCAGCAGCTTAACCGGATACGAGCAGTACTTC. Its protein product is CASSLTGYEQYF. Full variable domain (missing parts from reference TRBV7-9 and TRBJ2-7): DTGVSQNPRHKITKRGQNVTFRCDPISEHNRLYWYRQTLGQGPEFLTYFQNEAQLEKSRLLSDRFSAERPKGSFSTLEIQRTEQGDSAMYLCASSLTGYEQYFGPGTRLTVT.